This TCR beta chain stems from a study of PD-L1 blockade in urothelial cancer. Across the whole study: Blood was evaluated 3 weeks (second dose) and 6 weeks after therapy began. Counts from blood samples showed a median of 141,255 T cells.

General study findings and limits: Patients with durable benefit had greater blood expansion of tumor-associated TCR clones 3 weeks into treatment.

Note on this clone: Its specificity is not known.

Sequencing used immunoSEQ multiplex PCR; TCRdb keeps in-frame clones, though not all of them. The top ten clones hold 2.5% to 4% of a sample with roughly 63,000 clones, around 81% of them seen once. Time point in this sample: pretreatment peripheral blood. The TCR comes from a man in his 70s with urothelial cancer. The sample consisted of PBMCs, taken around atezolizumab (anti-PD-L1) treatment.

The CDR3 nucleotides read TGTGCCAGCAGTGAATTTACTAGCGGGAATGATGAGCAGTTCTTC. Translating gives CASSEFTSGNDEQFF. The chain combines TRBV2 with TRBJ2-1, with 10 positions matching TRBD2. The CDR3 sequence is 15 residues long. Trimming took 2 bases from V and 8 from J; bases not matched to a gene: 6. Per the germline V gene, CDR1 is SNHLY and CDR2 is FYNNEI.